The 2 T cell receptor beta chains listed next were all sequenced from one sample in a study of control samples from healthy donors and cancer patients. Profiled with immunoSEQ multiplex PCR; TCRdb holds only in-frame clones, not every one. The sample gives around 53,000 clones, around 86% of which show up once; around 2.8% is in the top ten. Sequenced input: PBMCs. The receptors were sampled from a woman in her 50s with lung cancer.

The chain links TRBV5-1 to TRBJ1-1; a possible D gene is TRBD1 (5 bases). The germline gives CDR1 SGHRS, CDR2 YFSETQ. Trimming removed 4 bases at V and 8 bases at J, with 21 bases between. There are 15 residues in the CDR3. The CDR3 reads CASSPYLRDQQEAFF. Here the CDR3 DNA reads TGCGCCAGCAGCCCATACCTCAGGGATCAACAGGAAGCTTTCTTT. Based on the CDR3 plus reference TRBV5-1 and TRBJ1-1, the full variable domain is KAGVTQTPRYLIKTRGQQVTLSCSPISGHRSVSWYQQTPGQGLQFLFEYFSETQRNKGNFPGRFSGRQFSNSRSEMNVSTLELGDSALYLCASSPYLRDQQEAFFGQGTRLTVV.

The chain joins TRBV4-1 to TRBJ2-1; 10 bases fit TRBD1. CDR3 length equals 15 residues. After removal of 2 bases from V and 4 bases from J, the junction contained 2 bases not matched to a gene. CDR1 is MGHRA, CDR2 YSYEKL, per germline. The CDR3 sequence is CASSQPGQGYNEQFF. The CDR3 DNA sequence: TGCGCCAGCAGCCAACCGGGACAGGGGTACAATGAGCAGTTCTTC.